Listed here are 25 T cell receptor beta chains from one sample, sequenced in a study of siplizumab effects on memory and regulatory T cells. The data were produced by immunoSEQ multiplex PCR, yet TCRdb's version contains in-frame clones alone and is incomplete. The sample consists of 85,000 to 90,000 clones, 80% to 90% of them appearing once. Sequencing was performed on CD4+ T cells sorted from blood. The receptors here all came from a human donor in good health.

The chain recombines TRBV21-1 with TRBJ1-1; the table gives TRBD1 as D, unverified against the DNA. TRBV21-1 counts as a pseudogene. The CDR3 has 15 residues. The CDR3 spells CASSKVTGWNTEAFF. The CDR3 DNA sequence: TGTGCCAGCAGCAAAGTAACAGGGTGGAACACTGAAGCTTTCTTT.

The chain's CDR3 is CASSLGQEGQPQHF. CDR3 in DNA: TGTGCCAGCAGCCTAGGACAGGAGGGACAGCCCCAGCATTTT. The V gene is TRBV7-8, the J gene TRBJ1-5; 7 bases align to TRBD1. This CDR3 contains 14 residues. Trimming took 5 bases from V and 7 from J; bases not matched to a gene: 8. CDR1 is SGHVS, CDR2 FQNEAQ, per germline.

This clone appeared once. The chain links TRBV7-6 to TRBJ2-5, with 10 bases fitting TRBD2. V trimming: 0 bases; J trimming: 5 bases; junction bases outside the gene matches: 9. This CDR3 comprises 17 residues. CDR1 SGHVS and CDR2 FNYEAQ come from the germline V gene. The CDR3 here is CASSLAQASGSRETQYF. CDR3 sequence (DNA): TGTGCCAGCAGCTTAGCGCAGGCTAGCGGGAGTCGGGAGACCCAGTACTTC.

The V gene is TRBV6-1, the J gene TRBJ1-1, with D uncertain. CDR1 and CDR2 from the germline V gene are MNHNS and SASEGT. CDR3 size: 12 residues. Trimming cost V 7 bases and J 0 bases, with 6 bases left between them. Here the CDR3 DNA reads TGTGCCAGCACGCGGCTGAACACTGAAGCTTTCTTT. The encoded protein is CASTRLNTEAFF.

Only one count was recorded for this clone. This sequence joins TRBV2 and TRBJ2-7; no clear D. V gave up 7 bases and J gave up 0 bases, with 10 bases separating them. CDR3 size: 13 residues. Germline-derived CDR1 and CDR2 are SNHLY and FYNNEI. As DNA, the CDR3 is TGTGCCAGCAACGACGCCCGCTCCTACGAGCAGTACTTC. It specifies CASNDARSYEQYF.

The rearrangement uses TRBV6-1 and TRBJ2-2; no firm D call. The V end lost 6 bases, the J end lost 7 bases, and 12 bases lay between the germline ends. Germline lookup yields CDR1 MNHNS and CDR2 SASEGT. This CDR3 is 13 amino acids long. The CDR3 region is CASSRDLGGELFF. The CDR3 coding sequence is TGTGCCAGCAGCCGAGATTTGGGCGGGGAGCTGTTTTTT.

J is TRBJ2-1 and V is TRBV2; D gene ambiguous. Deletions cut 6 bases from V and 6 bases from J, with 12 bases between. CDR3 size: 13 residues. Germline V gives CDR1 SNHLY, CDR2 FYNNEI. The CDR3 region has the DNA TGTGCCAGCAGACACAGAGTAACCAATGAGCAGTTCTTC. Its protein product is CASRHRVTNEQFF.

This clone was picked up one time. This rearrangement joins TRBV2 to TRBJ2-7; 7 positions match TRBD1. CDR3 length: 13 amino acids. With V trimmed by 6 bases and J by 5 bases, 7 bases remained unmatched. CDR1 is SNHLY and CDR2 is FYNNEI in the germline V gene. CDR3 nucleotide sequence: TGTGCCAGCAGGGGACAGCCGACGGACGAGCAGTACTTC. It encodes CASRGQPTDEQYF.

The chain uses TRBV28 and TRBJ2-6; 10 bases agree with TRBD1. The CDR3 contains 17 residues. CDR1 and CDR2 (germline): MDHEN, SYDVKM. The junction had 5 bases not matched to a gene; V was cut back by 6 bases and J by 0 bases. The CDR3 nucleotides are TGTGCCAGCAGGGGGACAGGGGTGATCTCTGGGGCCAACGTCCTGACTTTC. It encodes CASRGTGVISGANVLTF.

This sequence joins TRBV19 and TRBJ2-1; 8 bases are shared with TRBD1. J gave up 10 bases and V 6 bases, and 11 bases lay outside the gene matches. The CDR3 length is 14 residues. Germline-derived CDR1 and CDR2 are LNHDA and SQIVND (reference sequence). CDR3 in DNA: TGTGCCAGTAGGGCCAGGGGGCCTCTGTTCGAGCAGTTCTTC. Residues: CASRARGPLFEQFF.

This clone was recorded a few times. J is TRBJ2-7 and V is TRBV19, with D tentatively TRBD1 (5 bases). V dropped 3 bases and J dropped 0 bases, with 12 bases sitting between them. Per the germline V gene, CDR1 is LNHDA and CDR2 is SQIVND (reference sequence). The CDR3 extends over 15 amino acids. This CDR3 reads CASSIRQPGSYEQYF. DNA for the CDR3: TGTGCCAGTAGTATTCGACAGCCTGGCTCCTACGAGCAGTACTTC.

V and J are TRBV7-3 and TRBJ2-2; D unclear. The CDR3 contains 12 residues. V was trimmed by 2 bases and J by 5 bases, leaving 3 bases between them. In germline, CDR1 is SGHTA, CDR2 FQGTGA. In nucleotides, the CDR3 is TGTGCCAGCAGCTTAGTTACCGGGGAGCTGTTTTTT. This gives the protein CASSLVTGELFF.

This chain connects TRBV6-1 to TRBJ1-5; D ambiguous. Trimming cost V 0 bases and J 5 bases, with 5 bases left between them. The V gene's germline CDR1 is MNHNS and CDR2 SASEGT. The length of the CDR3 is 13 residues. DNA of the CDR3: TGTGCCAGCAGTGAAGCCGGCTATCAGCCCCAGCATTTT. It specifies CASSEAGYQPQHF.

This clone was recorded once. The chain combines TRBV30 with TRBJ1-2; D is unclear. The germline V and J ends were trimmed by 1 base and 3 bases, with 6 bases remaining between them. The V gene's germline CDR1 is GTSNPN and CDR2 SVGIG (reference sequence). This CDR3 has 12 amino acids. In DNA, the CDR3 is TGTGCCTGGAGTGCTGGGGACTATGGCTACACCTTC. Translation gives CAWSAGDYGYTF. The full variable domain, its missing parts supplied by reference TRBV30 and TRBJ1-2, is SQTIHQWPATLVQPVGSPLSLECTVEGTSNPNLYWYRQAAGRGLQLLFYSVGIGQISSEVPQNLSASRPQDRQFILSSKKLLLSDSGFYLCAWSAGDYGYTFGSGTRLTVV.

The CDR3 DNA reads as TGTGCTAGTGGTTTGGGGGTTAGCGGGATCACAGATACGCAGTATTTT. Its protein product is CASGLGVSGITDTQYF. V gene TRBV12-5 combines with J gene TRBJ2-3; 8 bases agree with TRBD2. The CDR3 contains 16 residues. J gave up 2 bases and V 1 base, and 5 bases lay outside the gene matches. CDR1 and CDR2 from the germline V gene are LGHNT and FRNRAP.

V is TRBV7-3 and J is TRBJ2-3, with D possibly being TRBD2 (7 bases). The CDR3 has 15 residues. The V gene's germline CDR1 is SGHTA and CDR2 FQGTGA. V lost 4 bases and J 2 bases, leaving 13 bases between the germline ends. The CDR3 sequence: CASSSSGTSTDTQYF. CDR3 bases: TGTGCCAGCAGCTCAAGCGGGACATCCACAGATACGCAGTATTTT. Drawing the rest from reference TRBV7-3 and TRBJ2-3, the complete variable domain is GAGVSQTPSNKVTEKGKYVELRCDPISGHTALYWYRQSLGQGPEFLIYFQGTGAADDSGLPNDRFFAVRPEGSVSTLKIQRTERGDSAVYLCASSSSGTSTDTQYFGPGTRLTVL.

CDR3 coding DNA: TGTGCCAGCAGCGTAGCAGGGACGGCCAATGAGCAGTTCTTC. Translating it yields CASSVAGTANEQFF. The chain links TRBV9 to TRBJ2-1; D is possibly TRBD1 or TRBD2 (5 bases each). Germline-derived CDR1 and CDR2 are SGDLS and YYNGEE. The ends were cut back, 0 bases at V and 6 bases at J, with 10 bases in the middle. This CDR3 is 14 amino acids long.

V gene TRBV29-1 combines with J gene TRBJ2-3; D might be TRBD2 (6 bases). CDR1 and CDR2 from the germline V gene are SQVTM and ANQGSEA. CDR3 length equals 19 residues. V was shortened by 0 bases and J by 1 base, with 23 bases between the two germline ends. The CDR3 nucleotides read TGCAGCGTTGAAGATCTGTCCCTCGCTGGGCGGGACCGCACAGATACGCAGTATTTT. Protein: CSVEDLSLAGRDRTDTQYF.

This chain connects TRBV18 to TRBJ2-1, with D possibly being TRBD2 (5 bases). This CDR3 spans 15 amino acids. Germline CDR1 KGHSH, CDR2 LQKENI. The germline V and J ends were trimmed by 2 bases and 2 bases, with 10 bases remaining between them. CDR3 coding DNA: TGTGCCAGCTCACCATCACAGACTACCTACAATGAGCAGTTCTTC. Its translation: CASSPSQTTYNEQFF.

This chain connects TRBV2 to TRBJ1-2, with 12 bases matching TRBD1. Trimming cost V 7 bases and J 5 bases; bases outside gene matches: 8. The CDR3 runs to 15 residues. The germline CDR1 and CDR2 sequences are SNHLY and FYNNEI. CDR3 nucleotide sequence: TGTGCCAGCACGGGACAGGGGGCGGCTATTTATGGCTACACCTTC. Encoded protein: CASTGQGAAIYGYTF. The whole variable domain, filled in from reference TRBV2 and TRBJ1-2, reads EPEVTQTPSHQVTQMGQEVILRCVPISNHLYFYWYRQILGQKVEFLVSFYNNEISEKSEIFDDQFSVERPDGSNFTLKIRSTKLEDSAMYFCASTGQGAAIYGYTFGSGTRLTVV.

The rearrangement links TRBV2 to TRBJ2-5; D may be TRBD1 (5 bases). This CDR3 spans 13 amino acids. CDR1 and CDR2 (germline): SNHLY, FYNNEI. Trimming cost V 2 bases and J 3 bases, with 7 bases left between them. The CDR3 DNA is TGTGCCAGCAGTGAAATCAGGGAAGAGACCCAGTACTTC. Protein: CASSEIREETQYF.

The chain combines TRBV30 with TRBJ2-2; TRBD2 matches 10 bases. Per germline, CDR1 GTSNPN and CDR2 SVGIG (reference sequence). Trimming took 3 bases from V and 4 from J; bases not matched to a gene: 2. The CDR3 is 14 residues long. The CDR3, as DNA: TGTGCCTGGAGAAGCGGGAGGGGCACCGGGGAGCTGTTTTTT. As protein: CAWRSGRGTGELFF.

The chain carries TRBV6-1 and TRBJ1-5; TRBD1 matches at 9 bases. The V gene end was trimmed by 3 bases and the J gene end by 7 bases; junction bases not matched to a gene: 4. This CDR3 contains 14 residues. CDR1 is MNHNS, CDR2 SASEGT, per germline. The CDR3, as DNA: TGTGCCAGCAGTGAGGGGACAGGGCGACAGCCCCAGCATTTT. Translated, it gives CASSEGTGRQPQHF.

This chain links TRBV10-2 with TRBJ2-3; TRBD2 is a possible D gene (5 bases). V dropped 6 bases and J dropped 5 bases, with 18 bases sitting between them. The CDR3 totals 15 residues. In germline, CDR1 is WSHSY, CDR2 SAAADI. The CDR3 loop reads CASSPSPTGRDTQYF. CDR3 DNA: TGCGCCAGCAGCCCTTCCCCCACGGGAAGAGATACGCAGTATTTT.

The J gene is TRBJ2-7, the V gene TRBV19; 7 nucleotides line up with TRBD1. Germline CDR1 is LNHDA and CDR2 is SQIVND (reference sequence). V shed 5 bases and J 2 bases; nucleotides not matched to a gene: 12. The CDR3 loop spans 16 amino acids. CDR3 residues: CASSPPPGQVAYEQYF. CDR3 in DNA: TGTGCCAGTAGTCCTCCCCCTGGACAGGTCGCCTACGAGCAGTACTTC. The full variable domain, its missing parts supplied by reference TRBV19 and TRBJ2-7, is DGGITQSPKYLFRKEGQNVTLSCEQNLNHDAMYWYRQDPGQGLRLIYYSQIVNDFQKGDIAEGYSVSREKKESFPLTVTSAQKNPTAFYLCASSPPPGQVAYEQYFGPGTRLTVT.